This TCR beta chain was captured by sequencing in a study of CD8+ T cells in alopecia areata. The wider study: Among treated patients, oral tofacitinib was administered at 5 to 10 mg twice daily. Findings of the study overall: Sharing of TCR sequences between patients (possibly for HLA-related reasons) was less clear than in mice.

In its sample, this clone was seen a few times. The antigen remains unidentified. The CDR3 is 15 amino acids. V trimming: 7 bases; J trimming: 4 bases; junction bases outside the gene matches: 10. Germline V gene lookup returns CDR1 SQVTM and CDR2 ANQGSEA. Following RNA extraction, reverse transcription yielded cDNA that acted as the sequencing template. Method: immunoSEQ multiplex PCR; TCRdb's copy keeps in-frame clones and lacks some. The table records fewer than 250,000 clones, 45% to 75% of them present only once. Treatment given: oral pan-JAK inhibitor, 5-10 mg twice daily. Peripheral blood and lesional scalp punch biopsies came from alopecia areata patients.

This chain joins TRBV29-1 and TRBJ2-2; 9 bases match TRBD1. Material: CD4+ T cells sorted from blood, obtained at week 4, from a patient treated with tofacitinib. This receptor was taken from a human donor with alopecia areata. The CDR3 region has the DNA TGCAGCGCAAACGGACAGGGGATAGGCACCGGGGAGCTGTTTTTT. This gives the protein CSANGQGIGTGELFF.